This T cell receptor beta chain was found in a study of blood T cell repertoires in COVID-19. Libraries were prepared by immunoSEQ multiplex PCR; TCRdb keeps only in-frame clonotypes and omits some of them. The sample includes around 190,000 clones, more than 75% seen only once; the top ten take about a sixth. This clone came up many times. The TCR comes from a woman aged 45-65 years with acute COVID-19. The specimen sequenced was PBMCs or T cells enriched from blood (not recorded which).

CDR3 in amino acids: CASSWSTEQFF. The DNA of the CDR3 is TGTGCCAGCAGCTGGAGCACTGAGCAGTTCTTC. The J gene is TRBJ2-1, the V gene TRBV5-6; no definite D call. V was pared by 3 bases and J by 9 bases, with 7 bases between. Germline CDR1 reads SGHDT; CDR2 reads YYEEEE. CDR3 length: 11 residues.